This T cell receptor (beta chain) came from a study of blood T cell repertoires in COVID-19. Overall study: The United States, Italy and Spain supplied acute and convalescent COVID-19 samples. PBMCs, B-cell-depleted T cells, or T cells provided the cDNA or gDNA that made up the material.

Germline CDR1 SGHTA, CDR2 FQGTGA. The CDR3 runs 13 residues. Trimming stripped 5 bases from V and 2 bases from J, with 6 bases between. Authors' processing steps: Amplification of reference gene primers provided the estimated nucleated cell counts. Clones were read by immunoSEQ multiplex PCR, and TCRdb kept only the in-frame ones, dropping some. V and J calls plus clone size are reproduced from that table; the DNA served to infer D and trimming. The sample has fewer than 250,000 clones, approximately 90% seen once. The TCR was taken from a man in his thirties or forties with acute or convalescent COVID-19. The chain joins TRBV7-3 to TRBJ2-2; TRBD1 might be the D (5 bases). The specimen was peripheral blood. For the CDR3, the DNA is TGTGCCAGCAGCCGGACAAACACCGGGGAGCTGTTTTTT. Translating it yields CASSRTNTGELFF.